This T cell receptor (beta chain) is from a study of T cells expressing NK-cell markers. TCRdb re-called the 5' RACE reads and shows each CDR3 protein once, DNA omitted. The sample spans some 340,000 distinct CDR3 sequences; the ten largest clones claim roughly 5.5%. Sequenced: blood T cells: a sorted CD56 or NKG2C T cell subset, CD4+ or CD8+ T cells, or bulk PBMC T cells (not recorded which). This clonotype originated in a man aged 18-70 years in good health.

The CDR3 is CATSKTSGGQETQYF. The chain combines TRBV24-1 with TRBJ2-5; TCRdb indicates TRBD2, and absent DNA this call remains unverified. This CDR3 is 15 amino acids long. Germline values: CDR1 KGHDR, CDR2 SFDVKD.